This T cell receptor beta chain appears in the sequencing data of a study of blood T cell repertoires in COVID-19. Study details: Collection of acute and convalescent COVID-19 samples took place in the United States, Italy and Spain. T cells, B-cell-depleted T cells, or PBMCs supplied cDNA or gDNA.

Germline loops: CDR1 SNHLY, CDR2 FYNNEI. V was clipped by 4 bases and J by 5 bases; unmatched bases: 5. The CDR3 is 14 residues long. In the authors' methods: The authors estimated nucleated cell counts from reference gene primer amplification. The data were produced by immunoSEQ multiplex PCR, yet TCRdb's version contains in-frame clones alone and is incomplete. V, J and clone size derive from that table, while D and trimming were established from the DNA sequence. The sample contains some 180,000 clones, approximately 80% of which appear only once. This clonotype was sampled from a middle-aged woman with COVID-19, enrolled during active disease. The sample consisted of peripheral blood. The chain is built from TRBV2 and TRBJ2-5; 9 bases match TRBD1. CDR3 amino acids: CASSGTGERETQYF. Here the CDR3 DNA reads TGTGCCAGCAGTGGGACAGGGGAGAGGGAGACCCAGTACTTC.